A selection of T cell receptor beta chains follows, all from one sample in a study of T cell responses to AZD1222 COVID-19 vaccine. TCRdb's table, derived via immunoSEQ multiplex PCR, lists solely in-frame clones and lacks some. The table shows about 120,000 clones, with around nine tenths occurring only once. The sample here was peripheral blood, taken on day 0 of AZD1222 vaccination. The receptors stem from an adult in good health. Both conserved end residues are part of each CDR3. The D gene is left open where the match is weak. Rows give clone size only sometimes, using once, few, many, or a class for an expanded clone.

v_gene,d_gene,j_gene,abundance,CDR3aa,CDR3nt
TRBV7-2,TRBD2,TRBJ2-3,-,CASSLVAGTSGIVDTQYF,TGTGCCAGCAGCTTAGTGGCCGGGACTAGCGGGATTGTAGATACGCAGTATTTT
TRBV14,TRBD2,TRBJ2-1,-,CASSHLLAGGRSYNEQFF,TGTGCCAGCAGCCACCTACTAGCGGGAGGGCGGTCCTACAATGAGCAGTTCTTC
TRBV6-5,-,TRBJ2-3,-,CASSAAGGGDTQYF,TGTGCCAGCAGCGCTGCGGGCGGCGGAGATACGCAGTATTTT
TRBV5-1,-,TRBJ2-3,-,CASSLGPRRGGGDTQYF,TGCGCCAGCAGCTTGGGCCCACGCAGGGGGGGAGGAGATACGCAGTATTTT
TRBV7-2,-,TRBJ1-6,few,CASSPPTRNSPLHF,TGTGCCAGCAGCCCACCCACAAGGAATTCACCCCTCCACTTT
TRBV5-1,-,TRBJ1-6,-,CASSLVGTEYSPLHF,TGCGCCAGCAGCTTGGTCGGGACGGAGTATTCACCCCTCCACTTT
TRBV6-1,TRBD1,TRBJ1-1,-,CASSAGQGARYTEAFF,TGTGCCAGCAGTGCTGGACAGGGGGCGAGGTACACTGAAGCTTTCTTT
TRBV10-3,-,TRBJ1-3,once,CATVLQNTIYF,TGTGCCACCGTACTACAAAACACCATATATTTT
TRBV5-1,-,TRBJ2-1,once,CASSLGGLIYNEQFF,TGCGCCAGCAGCTTGGGGGGACTCATCTACAATGAGCAGTTCTTC
TRBV5-1,-,TRBJ1-6,-,CASSAREGSPLHF,TGCGCCAGCAGCGCCAGGGAGGGTTCACCCCTCCACTTT
TRBV9,-,TRBJ1-1,-,CASRFYGTVNTEAFF,TGTGCCAGCCGTTTCTACGGGACGGTGAACACTGAAGCTTTCTTT
TRBV5-4,TRBD2,TRBJ2-6,few,CASSDRGAGGPSGANVLTF,TGTGCCAGCAGCGATAGGGGGGCGGGAGGGCCCTCCGGGGCCAACGTCCTGACTTTC
TRBV10-3,TRBD1,TRBJ1-4,-,CAISETDRIPNEKLFF,TGTGCCATCAGTGAAACGGACAGGATACCTAATGAAAAACTGTTTTTT
TRBV28,-,TRBJ2-7,-,CASSLLREQYF,TGTGCCAGCAGTTTACTCAGGGAGCAGTACTTC
TRBV29-1,-,TRBJ1-1,-,CSVERKLNTEAFF,TGCAGCGTTGAAAGGAAACTGAACACTGAAGCTTTCTTT
TRBV6-1,TRBD2,TRBJ2-5,-,CASSEGGSGSETQYF,TGTGCCAGCAGTGAAGGGGGTAGCGGGAGCGAGACCCAGTACTTC
TRBV7-8,TRBD2,TRBJ2-1,-,CASSPLAGSSYNEQFF,TGTGCCAGCAGCCCCCTAGCGGGAAGCTCCTACAATGAGCAGTTCTTC
TRBV7-2,-,TRBJ1-5,-,CASSLVTANQPQHF,TGTGCCAGCAGCTTAGTGACAGCTAATCAGCCCCAGCATTTT
TRBV5-6,TRBD1,TRBJ1-1,once,CASGQGLGNTEAFF,TGTGCCAGCGGACAGGGGCTGGGTAACACTGAAGCTTTCTTT
TRBV5-1,-,TRBJ2-7,-,CASSPAGAPYEQYF,TGCGCCAGCAGCCCTGCAGGGGCCCCCTACGAGCAGTACTTC
TRBV24-1,-,TRBJ1-6,-,CATKENRDNSPLHF,TGTGCCACTAAGGAGAACAGGGATAATTCACCCCTCCACTTT
TRBV6-2/TRBV6-3,-,TRBJ1-5,-,CASSSVNQPQHF,TGTGCCAGCAGTTCCGTAAATCAGCCCCAGCATTTT
TRBV7-8,TRBD1,TRBJ1-4,-,CASSNRDRVGNEKLFF,TGTGCCAGCAGCAACCGGGACAGGGTTGGTAATGAAAAACTGTTTTTT
TRBV6-6,TRBD1,TRBJ1-1,-,CASSPSGTGGAGTEAFF,TGTGCCAGCAGTCCCTCCGGGACAGGGGGCGCGGGGACTGAAGCTTTCTTT
TRBV6-5,TRBD2,TRBJ2-5,-,CASSYWSGRASETQYF,TGTGCCAGCAGTTATTGGAGCGGGAGGGCCTCAGAGACCCAGTACTTC
TRBV11-3,-,TRBJ1-2,once,CASNPQGDYGYTF,TGTGCCAGCAACCCACAGGGCGACTATGGCTACACCTTC
TRBV27,TRBD1,TRBJ1-6,-,CASRPGQVNSPLHF,TGTGCCAGCAGACCGGGACAGGTCAATTCACCCCTCCACTTT
TRBV7-8,TRBD1,TRBJ1-3,-,CASSPGQGYTIYF,TGTGCCAGCAGCCCCGGACAGGGATACACCATATATTTT
TRBV5-1,TRBD1,TRBJ1-6,-,CASSLTGPEDSPLHF,TGCGCCAGCAGCCTGACAGGGCCTGAGGATTCACCCCTCCACTTT
TRBV10-1,TRBD2,TRBJ2-3,-,CASGGLEQDTQYF,TGCGCCAGCGGGGGACTAGAGCAAGATACGCAGTATTTT
TRBV28,TRBD1,TRBJ1-2,-,CASSFQGGRGPNYGYTF,TGTGCCAGCAGTTTTCAAGGAGGCAGGGGGCCTAACTATGGCTACACCTTC
TRBV7-2,-,TRBJ2-5,-,CASSLGRPGRKETQYF,TGTGCCAGCAGCTTAGGCCGCCCGGGGAGAAAAGAGACCCAGTACTTC
TRBV7-2,TRBD2,TRBJ2-3,-,CASSSRGLAGSTDTQYF,TGTGCCAGCAGCTCGAGGGGACTAGCGGGGAGCACAGATACGCAGTATTTT
TRBV19,-,TRBJ1-3,-,CAIHSGNTIYF,TGTGCCATCCACTCTGGAAACACCATATATTTT
TRBV5-1,TRBD1,TRBJ2-1,-,CASSSTPGGSYNEQFF,TGCGCCAGCAGCTCAACACCAGGGGGCTCCTACAATGAGCAGTTCTTC
TRBV6-5,-,TRBJ2-6,-,CASSKDRSGANVLTF,TGTGCCAGCAGTAAGGACCGCTCTGGGGCCAACGTCCTGACTTTC
TRBV28,-,TRBJ1-2,few,CASSPAGTKNYGYTF,TGTGCCAGCAGTCCGGCCGGGACAAAAAACTATGGCTACACCTTC
TRBV2,-,TRBJ2-2,-,CASSRPDQPNTGELFF,TGTGCCAGCAGTAGACCGGACCAACCGAACACCGGGGAGCTGTTTTTT
TRBV6-4,TRBD2,TRBJ2-3,-,CASSEKAGVQDTQYF,TGTGCCAGCAGTGAGAAAGCGGGGGTTCAAGATACGCAGTATTTT
TRBV28,TRBD2,TRBJ2-7,-,CASSPASGASYEQYF,TGTGCCAGCAGCCCAGCTAGCGGGGCCTCCTACGAGCAGTACTTC
TRBV2,-,TRBJ1-5,-,CASSEVTERQPQHF,TGTGCCAGCAGTGAAGTGACCGAGCGTCAGCCCCAGCATTTT
TRBV10-3,-,TRBJ1-5,once,CAISNGQSSNQPQHF,TGTGCCATCAGTAACGGACAGTCGAGCAATCAGCCCCAGCATTTT
TRBV29-1,-,TRBJ1-2,-,CSASGSYGYTF,TGCAGCGCGTCAGGGAGCTATGGCTACACCTTC
TRBV2,TRBD1,TRBJ1-6,-,CASLTGTGNPYNSPLHF,TGTGCCAGCCTTACCGGGACAGGGAATCCCTATAATTCACCCCTCCACTTT
TRBV19,-,TRBJ2-7,once,CASSIRVEGTYEQYF,TGTGCCAGTAGTATACGGGTAGAAGGGACCTACGAGCAGTACTTC
TRBV18,-,TRBJ2-2,-,CASSPTSFLGELFF,TGTGCCAGCTCACCCACTAGTTTCCTCGGGGAGCTGTTTTTT
TRBV7-9,TRBD1,TRBJ2-7,-,CASSLSPGQGSYEQYF,TGTGCCAGCAGCTTATCCCCCGGACAGGGATCCTACGAGCAGTACTTC
TRBV28,TRBD1,TRBJ1-2,-,CASSFEDRADLLGGYTF,TGTGCCAGCAGTTTTGAGGACAGGGCTGACTTATTGGGTGGCTACACCTTC
TRBV12-3/TRBV12-4,-,TRBJ1-1,-,CASKDGVTEAFF,TGTGCCAGCAAGGATGGGGTCACTGAAGCTTTCTTT
TRBV7-2,-,TRBJ2-1,-,CASSFSGGNEQFF,TGTGCCAGCAGCTTCTCAGGAGGCAATGAGCAGTTCTTC
TRBV7-8,TRBD2,TRBJ2-3,-,CASSPSGGATDTQYF,TGTGCCAGCAGCCCTAGCGGGGGGGCCACAGATACGCAGTATTTT
TRBV7-8,-,TRBJ1-1,-,CASSISRRAFF,TGTGCCAGCAGCATCTCGCGAAGAGCTTTCTTT
TRBV18,TRBD1,TRBJ1-1,-,CASSPSDRGNTEAFF,TGTGCCAGCTCACCCTCGGACAGGGGGAACACTGAAGCTTTCTTT
TRBV5-1,-,TRBJ1-1,-,CASSLAGGLNTEAFF,TGCGCCAGCAGCTTGGCGGGGGGCTTGAACACTGAAGCTTTCTTT
TRBV19,-,TRBJ2-1,-,CASSRDYNEQFF,TGTGCCAGTAGTAGGGACTACAATGAGCAGTTCTTC
TRBV6-5,-,TRBJ2-1,-,CASSNGGGGYNEQFF,TGTGCCAGCAGCAATGGGGGAGGGGGCTACAATGAGCAGTTCTTC
TRBV6-5,-,TRBJ2-1,-,CAIRGDRFNNEQFF,TGTGCCATCCGGGGGGACAGGTTTAACAATGAGCAGTTCTTC
TRBV5-1,-,TRBJ1-1,-,CASSLGQVATEAFF,TGCGCCAGCAGCTTGGGGCAGGTGGCCACTGAAGCTTTCTTT
TRBV24-1,TRBD1,TRBJ2-5,-,CATSGPGQGIQETQYF,TGTGCCACCAGTGGCCCGGGACAGGGCATCCAAGAGACCCAGTACTTC